This T cell receptor beta chain stems from a study of Graves' ophthalmopathy and Graves' hyperthyroidism. The CDR3 loop spans 13 amino acids. In germline, CDR1 is SGHVS, CDR2 FNYEAQ. The V and J ends lost 6 bases and 4 bases respectively, with 12 bases between them. This clonotype was recorded at least ten times. Amplified material comprised TCR beta CDR3 regions derived from RNA transcripts. HTBI-primed RT-PCR formed the first round, and a multiplex PCR formed the second. TCRdb analysed the multiplex PCR reads with MiXCR anew, one entry per CDR3 protein. The table shows about 500,000 distinct CDR3 sequences, with about 40% occurring only once.

Sequencing was done on a sample of peripheral blood or thyroid tissue (not recorded which). This receptor was obtained from an adult man with Graves' hyperthyroidism. The chain combines TRBV7-6 with TRBJ2-5; D possibly corresponds to TRBD1 (5 bases). The CDR3 sequence: CASSFGRVETQYF. CDR3 nucleotide sequence: TGTGCCAGCAGTTTCGGCAGGGTAGAGACCCAGTACTTC. The complete variable domain, with remaining parts taken from reference TRBV7-6 and TRBJ2-5, reads GAGVSQSPRYKVTKRGQDVALRCDPISGHVSLYWYRQALGQGPEFLTYFNYEAQQDKSGLPNDRFSAERPEGSISTLTIQRTEQRDSAMYRCASSFGRVETQYFGPGTRLLVL.